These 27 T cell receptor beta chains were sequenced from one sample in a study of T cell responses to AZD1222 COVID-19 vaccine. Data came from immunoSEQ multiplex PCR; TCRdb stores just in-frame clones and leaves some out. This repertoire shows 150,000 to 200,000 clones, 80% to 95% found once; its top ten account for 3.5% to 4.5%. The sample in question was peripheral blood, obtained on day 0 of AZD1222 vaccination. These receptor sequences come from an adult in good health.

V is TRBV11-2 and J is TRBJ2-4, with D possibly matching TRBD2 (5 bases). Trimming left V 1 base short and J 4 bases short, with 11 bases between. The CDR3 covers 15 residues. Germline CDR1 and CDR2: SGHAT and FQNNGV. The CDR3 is CASSLGGGPKNIQYF. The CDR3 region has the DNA TGTGCCAGCAGCTTAGGCGGCGGGCCTAAAAACATTCAGTACTTC.

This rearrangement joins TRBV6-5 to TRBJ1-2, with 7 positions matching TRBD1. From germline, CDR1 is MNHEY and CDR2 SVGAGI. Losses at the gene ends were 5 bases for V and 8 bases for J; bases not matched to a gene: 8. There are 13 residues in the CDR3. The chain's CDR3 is CASSPRQGGGYTF. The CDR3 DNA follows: TGTGCCAGCAGTCCTCGACAGGGAGGAGGCTACACCTTC.

In nucleotides, the CDR3 is TGTGCCAGCAGAGGGGGCGCGAATCAGCCCCAGCATTTT. Amino acids: CASRGGANQPQHF. This rearrangement joins TRBV2 to TRBJ1-5; 7 nucleotides line up with TRBD1. V shed 6 bases and J 4 bases; nucleotides not matched to a gene: 3. Germline CDR1 is SNHLY and CDR2 is FYNNEI. The CDR3 contains 13 residues.

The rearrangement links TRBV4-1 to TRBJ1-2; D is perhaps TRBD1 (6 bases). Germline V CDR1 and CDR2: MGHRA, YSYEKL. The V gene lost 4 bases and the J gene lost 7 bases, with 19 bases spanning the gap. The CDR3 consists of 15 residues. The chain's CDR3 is CASSRSGTKTTGYTF. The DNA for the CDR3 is TGCGCCAGCAGCCGGTCCGGGACAAAAACCACTGGCTACACCTTC.

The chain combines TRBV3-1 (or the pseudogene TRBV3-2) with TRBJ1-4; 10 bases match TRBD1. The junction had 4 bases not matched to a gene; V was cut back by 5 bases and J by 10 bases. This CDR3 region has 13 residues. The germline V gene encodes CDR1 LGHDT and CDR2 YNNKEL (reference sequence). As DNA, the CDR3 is TGTGCCAGCAGCGAACGGGACAGGGGAAAACTGTTTTTT. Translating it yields CASSERDRGKLFF.

In nucleotides, the CDR3 is TGTGCCAGCACCGCTCAAGGGAAAGGCAATCAGCCCCAGCATTTT. It specifies CASTAQGKGNQPQHF. This rearrangement joins TRBV2 to TRBJ1-5; no clear D. The length of the CDR3 is 15 residues. V was clipped by 7 bases and J by 2 bases, with 15 bases between them. CDR1 is SNHLY and CDR2 is FYNNEI in the germline V gene.

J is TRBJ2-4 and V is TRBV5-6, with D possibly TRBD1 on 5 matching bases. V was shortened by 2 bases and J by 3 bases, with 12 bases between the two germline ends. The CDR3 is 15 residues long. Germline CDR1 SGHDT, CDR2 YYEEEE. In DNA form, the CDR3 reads TGTGCCAGCAGCTTTTCAGGGTCGGGCAAAAACATTCAGTACTTC. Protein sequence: CASSFSGSGKNIQYF.

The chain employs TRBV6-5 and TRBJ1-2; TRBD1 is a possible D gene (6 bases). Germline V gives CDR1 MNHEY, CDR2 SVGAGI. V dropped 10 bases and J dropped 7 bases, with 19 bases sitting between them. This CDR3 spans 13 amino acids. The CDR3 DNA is TGTGCCACCCGTGGACAGCCTCTCCTTGGCTACACCTTC. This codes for CATRGQPLLGYTF.

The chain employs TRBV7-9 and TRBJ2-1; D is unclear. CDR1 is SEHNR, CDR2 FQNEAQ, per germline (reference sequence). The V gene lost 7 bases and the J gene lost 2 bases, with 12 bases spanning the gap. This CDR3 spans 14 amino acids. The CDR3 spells CASTPLLAYNEQFF. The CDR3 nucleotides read TGTGCCAGCACCCCCTTGTTGGCCTACAATGAGCAGTTCTTC.

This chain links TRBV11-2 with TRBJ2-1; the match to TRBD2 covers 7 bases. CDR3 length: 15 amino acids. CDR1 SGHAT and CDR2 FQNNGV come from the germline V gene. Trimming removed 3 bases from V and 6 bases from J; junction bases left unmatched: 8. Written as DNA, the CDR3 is TGTGCCAGCAGCTTTGGCGGGGGTGCCCCCAATGAGCAGTTCTTC. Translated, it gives CASSFGGGAPNEQFF. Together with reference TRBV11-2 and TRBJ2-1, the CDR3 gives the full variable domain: EAGVAQSPRYKIIEKRQSVAFWCNPISGHATLYWYQQILGQGPKLLIQFQNNGVVDDSQLPKDRFSAERLKGVDSTLKIQPAKLEDSAVYLCASSFGGGAPNEQFFGPGTRLTVL.

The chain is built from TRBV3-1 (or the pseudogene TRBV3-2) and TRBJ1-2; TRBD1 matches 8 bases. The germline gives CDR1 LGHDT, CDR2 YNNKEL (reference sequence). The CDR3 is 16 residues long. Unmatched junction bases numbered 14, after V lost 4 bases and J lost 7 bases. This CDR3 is CASSRMTGVTYGGYTF. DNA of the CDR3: TGTGCCAGCAGCCGAATGACAGGGGTAACGTACGGTGGCTACACCTTC.

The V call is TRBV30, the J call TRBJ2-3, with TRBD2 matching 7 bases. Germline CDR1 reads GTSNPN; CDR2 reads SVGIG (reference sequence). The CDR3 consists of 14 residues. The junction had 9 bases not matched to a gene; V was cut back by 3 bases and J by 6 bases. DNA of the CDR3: TGTGCCTGGAGCCGCCGGACTAGATCGGATACGCAGTATTTT. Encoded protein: CAWSRRTRSDTQYF.

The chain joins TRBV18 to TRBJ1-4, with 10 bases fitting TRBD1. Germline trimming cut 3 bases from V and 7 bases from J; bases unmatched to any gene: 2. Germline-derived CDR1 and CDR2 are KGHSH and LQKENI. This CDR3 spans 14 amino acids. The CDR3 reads CASSPGQGFEKLFF. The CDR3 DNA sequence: TGTGCCAGCTCACCGGGACAGGGGTTTGAAAAACTGTTTTTT.

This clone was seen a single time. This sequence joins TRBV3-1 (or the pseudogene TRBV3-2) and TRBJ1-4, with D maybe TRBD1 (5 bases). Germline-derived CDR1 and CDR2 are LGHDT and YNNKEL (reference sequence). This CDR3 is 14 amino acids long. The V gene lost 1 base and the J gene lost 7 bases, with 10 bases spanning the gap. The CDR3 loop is CASSQAPGGEKLFF. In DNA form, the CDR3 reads TGTGCCAGCAGCCAAGCTCCCGGGGGTGAAAAACTGTTTTTT.

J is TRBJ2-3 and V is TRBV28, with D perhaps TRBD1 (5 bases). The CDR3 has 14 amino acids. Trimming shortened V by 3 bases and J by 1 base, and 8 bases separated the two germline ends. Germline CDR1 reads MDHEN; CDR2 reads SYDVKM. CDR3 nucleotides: TGTGCCAGCAGTTTGGGGCAGGGCACAGATACGCAGTATTTT. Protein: CASSLGQGTDTQYF.

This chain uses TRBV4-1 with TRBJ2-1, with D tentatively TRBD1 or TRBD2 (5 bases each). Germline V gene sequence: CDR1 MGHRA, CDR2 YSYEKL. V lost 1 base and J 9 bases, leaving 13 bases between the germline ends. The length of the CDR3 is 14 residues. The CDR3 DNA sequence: TGCGCCAGCAGCCAAGGTCTTCGGGACCCTGAGCAGTTCTTC. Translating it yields CASSQGLRDPEQFF.

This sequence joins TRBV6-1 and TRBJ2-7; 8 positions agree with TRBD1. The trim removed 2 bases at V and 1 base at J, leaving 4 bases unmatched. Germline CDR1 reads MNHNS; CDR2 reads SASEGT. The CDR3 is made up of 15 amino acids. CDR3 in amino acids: CASSERDRMSYEQYF. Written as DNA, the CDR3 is TGTGCCAGCAGTGAAAGGGACAGGATGTCCTACGAGCAGTACTTC.

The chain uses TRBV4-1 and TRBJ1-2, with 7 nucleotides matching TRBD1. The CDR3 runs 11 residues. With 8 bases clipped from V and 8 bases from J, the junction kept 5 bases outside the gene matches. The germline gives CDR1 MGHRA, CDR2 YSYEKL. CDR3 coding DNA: TGCGCCAGCGCCGGGACAGACGGCTACACCTTC. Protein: CASAGTDGYTF.

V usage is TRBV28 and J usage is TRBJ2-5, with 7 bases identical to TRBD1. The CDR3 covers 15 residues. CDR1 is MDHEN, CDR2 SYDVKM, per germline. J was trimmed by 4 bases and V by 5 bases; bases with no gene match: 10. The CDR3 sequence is CASSTDRVARETQYF. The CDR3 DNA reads TGTGCCAGCAGTACTGACAGGGTAGCCAGAGAGACCCAGTACTTC.

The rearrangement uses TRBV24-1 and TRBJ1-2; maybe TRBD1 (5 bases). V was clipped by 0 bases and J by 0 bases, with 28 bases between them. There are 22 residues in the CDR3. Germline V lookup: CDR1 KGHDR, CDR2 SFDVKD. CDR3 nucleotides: TGTGCCACCAGTGATTTGCATAACAGGTCTCTTACTAGCTCTAATTCTAACTATGGCTACACCTTC. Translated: CATSDLHNRSLTSSNSNYGYTF.

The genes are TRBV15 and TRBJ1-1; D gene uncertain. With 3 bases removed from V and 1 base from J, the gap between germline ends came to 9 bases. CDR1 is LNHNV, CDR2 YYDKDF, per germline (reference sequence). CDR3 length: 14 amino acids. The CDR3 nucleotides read TGTGCCACCAGCAGGTATCGAGAGAACACTGAAGCTTTCTTT. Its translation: CATSRYRENTEAFF.

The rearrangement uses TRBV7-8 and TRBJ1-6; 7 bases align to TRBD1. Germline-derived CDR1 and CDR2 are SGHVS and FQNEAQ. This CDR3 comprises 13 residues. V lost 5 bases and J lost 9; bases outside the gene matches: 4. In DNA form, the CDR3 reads TGTGCCAGCAGCCTCGGACAGGCTTCACCCCTCCACTTT. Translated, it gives CASSLGQASPLHF.

CDR3 in DNA: TGTGCCAGCAGCTTATCACACCTACAGAACACTGAAGCTTTCTTT. Its protein is CASSLSHLQNTEAFF. V usage is TRBV7-8 and J usage is TRBJ1-1; D not resolved. The CDR3 has 15 amino acids. The germline V and J ends were trimmed by 2 bases and 1 base, with 11 bases remaining between them. Germline CDR1 is SGHVS and CDR2 is FQNEAQ.

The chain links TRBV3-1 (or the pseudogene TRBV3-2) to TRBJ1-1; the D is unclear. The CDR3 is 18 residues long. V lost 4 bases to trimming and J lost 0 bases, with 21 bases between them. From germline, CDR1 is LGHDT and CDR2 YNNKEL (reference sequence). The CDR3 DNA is TGTGCCAGCAGCCTCCAAGGTACATCGTCGGGCCTGAACACTGAAGCTTTCTTT. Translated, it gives CASSLQGTSSGLNTEAFF.

The DNA for the CDR3 is TGTGCCAGCATACTAGCGGGGGGTAGGGACGAGCAGTACTTC. Protein product: CASILAGGRDEQYF. The chain carries TRBV6-5 and TRBJ2-7, with 12 positions matching TRBD2. Germline V CDR1 and CDR2: MNHEY, SVGAGI. The V segment lost 7 bases and the J segment 5 bases; nucleotides outside the gene matches: 6. This CDR3 has 14 residues.

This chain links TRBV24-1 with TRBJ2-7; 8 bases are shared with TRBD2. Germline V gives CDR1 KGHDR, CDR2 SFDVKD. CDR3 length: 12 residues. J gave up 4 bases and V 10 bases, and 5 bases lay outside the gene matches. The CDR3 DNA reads TGTGCCACTGCCGGCGGGGGGTACGAGCAGTACTTC. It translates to CATAGGGYEQYF.

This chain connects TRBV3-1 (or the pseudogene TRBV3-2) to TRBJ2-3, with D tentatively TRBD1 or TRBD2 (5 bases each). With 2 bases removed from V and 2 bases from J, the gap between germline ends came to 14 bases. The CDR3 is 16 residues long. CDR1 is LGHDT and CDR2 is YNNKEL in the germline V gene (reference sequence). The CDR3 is CASSQRQRHITDTQYF. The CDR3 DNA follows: TGTGCCAGCAGCCAACGACAGCGGCATATCACAGATACGCAGTATTTT.